A selection of T cell receptor beta chains follows, all from one sample in a study of cytomegalovirus exposure and HLA in healthy donors. TCRdb keeps only in-frame clones here, not all; method: immunoSEQ multiplex PCR. The profile shows around 71,000 clones, 85% to 95% of them singletons. Source material: PBMCs. The receptors were gathered from a man younger than 30 in good health and CMV-seropositive. CDR3s include the opening cysteine and the closing phenylalanine or tryptophan. The D gene is left open where the match is weak. Size tells how often a clone was seen (once, few, many) or the class of an expanded clone, and some rows leave it out.

V	D	J	size	CDR3	DNA
TRBV19	-	TRBJ1-2	-	CASSNRNYGYTF	TGTGCCAGTAGTAACAGAAACTATGGCTACACCTTC
TRBV4-1	TRBD1	TRBJ2-5	-	CASSQTGGEETQYF	TGCGCCAGCAGCCAGACAGGGGGCGAGGAGACCCAGTACTTC
TRBV6-5	TRBD1	TRBJ1-2	-	CASRMGQAGYGYTF	TGTGCCAGCAGAATGGGACAGGCAGGCTATGGCTACACCTTC
TRBV7-9	-	TRBJ2-5	-	CASSPQGGQETQYF	TGTGCCAGCAGTCCACAAGGGGGACAAGAGACCCAGTACTTC
TRBV5-6	-	TRBJ2-7	-	CASNSAYEQYF	TGTGCCAGCAACTCCGCCTACGAGCAGTACTTC
TRBV19	-	TRBJ2-5	-	CASSIGSVATQETQYF	TGTGCCAGTAGTATAGGGTCAGTGGCAACCCAAGAGACCCAGTACTTC
TRBV19	-	TRBJ1-1	-	CASRRMNTEAFF	TGTGCCAGTAGGAGGATGAACACTGAAGCTTTCTTT
TRBV9	TRBD2	TRBJ2-7	-	CASSVAEGRGPQYF	TGTGCCAGCAGCGTAGCCGAGGGGAGGGGACCGCAGTACTTC
TRBV19	-	TRBJ1-2	-	CASSWTARLGYTF	TGTGCCAGTAGTTGGACAGCCCGACTGGGCTACACCTTC
TRBV5-4	TRBD2	TRBJ2-3	once	CASSLGDSGRGTDTQYF	TGTGCCAGCAGCTTGGGGGATAGCGGGAGAGGGACAGATACGCAGTATTTT
TRBV10-3	TRBD1	TRBJ2-2	-	CAIKIFTGVNTGELFF	TGTGCCATCAAAATCTTCACAGGGGTGAACACCGGGGAGCTGTTTTTT
TRBV6-4	-	TRBJ1-1	-	CASRRTVNTEAFF	TGTGCCAGCAGGAGGACAGTTAACACTGAAGCTTTCTTT
TRBV29-1	TRBD2	TRBJ2-3	-	CSVRGADTQYF	TGCAGCGTTCGGGGGGCAGATACGCAGTATTTT
TRBV6-1	TRBD2	TRBJ2-7	-	CASSELPREGYEQYF	TGTGCCAGCAGTGAACTCCCCAGGGAGGGTTACGAGCAGTACTTC
TRBV18	TRBD2	TRBJ2-1	-	CASSPTSGSPGNEQFF	TGTGCCAGCTCTCCTACTAGCGGGAGCCCTGGCAATGAGCAGTTCTTC
TRBV7-9	-	TRBJ1-2	-	CASSRDYGYTF	TGTGCCAGCAGTCGGGACTATGGCTACACCTTC
TRBV5-1	TRBD1	TRBJ2-5	once	CASSPGTEQETQYF	TGCGCCAGCAGCCCCGGGACAGAGCAAGAGACCCAGTACTTC
TRBV18	TRBD2	TRBJ2-3	-	CASSPGLAASTDTQYF	TGTGCCAGCTCACCCGGACTAGCGGCTAGCACAGATACGCAGTATTTT
TRBV12-5	TRBD1	TRBJ2-2	once	CASGLAPVGQGHTGELFF	TGTGCTAGTGGTTTGGCCCCAGTGGGACAGGGGCACACCGGGGAGCTGTTTTTT
TRBV6-6	TRBD2	TRBJ2-7	-	CASAGTSGTYEQYF	TGTGCCAGCGCCGGGACTAGCGGTACCTACGAGCAGTACTTC
TRBV5-1	-	TRBJ1-4	once	CASSSGSTNEKLFF	TGCGCCAGCAGCTCGGGGTCGACTAATGAAAAACTGTTTTTT
TRBV7-8	-	TRBJ1-1	-	CASSPDRLNTEAFF	TGTGCCAGCAGCCCGGACAGATTGAACACTGAAGCTTTCTTT
TRBV6-1	TRBD2	TRBJ2-7	-	CASSDGLAYYEQYF	TGTGCCAGCAGTGACGGACTAGCGTACTACGAGCAGTACTTC
TRBV5-1	-	TRBJ2-5	-	CASSLRGETQYF	TGCGCCAGCAGCTTAAGAGGAGAGACCCAGTACTTC
TRBV7-9	TRBD1	TRBJ1-1	-	CASSLVAGGMIF	TGTGCCAGCAGCTTAGTGGCAGGGGGCATGATCTTT
TRBV2	-	TRBJ1-4	-	CASSEAAAVSHEKLFF	TGTGCCAGCAGTGAAGCGGCCGCGGTTTCCCATGAAAAACTGTTTTTT
TRBV4-1	-	TRBJ1-1	-	CASSQVGQGAFF	TGCGCCAGCAGCCAAGTTGGCCAGGGAGCTTTCTTT
TRBV19	TRBD1	TRBJ2-7	medium-sized	CASSGTGVYEQYF	TGTGCCAGTAGCGGGACAGGGGTTTACGAGCAGTACTTC
TRBV6-1	-	TRBJ2-2	few	CASSEASGNTGELFF	TGTGCCAGCAGTGAAGCTAGCGGGAACACCGGGGAGCTGTTTTTT
TRBV6-1	-	TRBJ2-7	-	CASSLGQKHEQYF	TGTGCCAGCAGTCTAGGACAGAAGCACGAGCAGTACTTC
TRBV12-5	-	TRBJ1-1	few	CASGSTGYAFF	TGTGCTAGTGGCTCCACAGGGTACGCTTTCTTT
TRBV6-6	TRBD2	TRBJ2-7	-	CASRGTSGGTPYEQYF	TGTGCCAGCAGAGGGACTAGCGGGGGGACACCCTACGAGCAGTACTTC
TRBV5-5	TRBD2	TRBJ2-5	once	CASSLALAGGRGQETQYF	TGTGCCAGCAGCTTGGCCCTAGCGGGAGGAAGGGGGCAAGAGACCCAGTACTTC
TRBV6-5	-	TRBJ2-2	-	CASSYTRASGELFF	TGTGCCAGCAGTTACACGCGGGCTTCAGGGGAGCTGTTTTTT
TRBV5-1	-	TRBJ1-5	-	CASSLGGRQPQHF	TGCGCCAGCAGCTTAGGAGGGAGGCAGCCCCAGCATTTT
TRBV28	-	TRBJ1-1	-	CANRTSGEVNTEAFF	TGTGCCAACAGGACCTCGGGAGAAGTGAACACTGAAGCTTTCTTT
TRBV5-1	-	TRBJ2-3	-	CASSRRGTDTQYF	TGCGCCAGCAGCCGACGGGGCACAGATACGCAGTATTTT
TRBV12-1	-	TRBJ1-2	-	CASRAGEPYGYTF	TGTGCCAGCAGGGCAGGGGAGCCCTATGGCTACACCTTC
TRBV27	TRBD2	TRBJ2-1	-	CASTYSGGYNEQFF	TGTGCCAGCACATATTCGGGGGGCTACAATGAGCAGTTCTTC
TRBV5-6	-	TRBJ2-3	-	CASSPGQPTDTQYF	TGTGCCAGCAGCCCAGGACAGCCTACAGATACGCAGTATTTT
TRBV2	-	TRBJ1-3	-	CASSVLSRSGNTIYF	TGTGCCAGCAGTGTCCTCAGTCGCTCTGGAAACACCATATATTTT
TRBV5-4	TRBD1	TRBJ2-1	-	CASSTGTGQNEQFF	TGTGCCAGCAGCACCGGGACAGGTCAAAATGAGCAGTTCTTC
TRBV28	TRBD2	TRBJ2-5	-	CASSYRLAGVETQYF	TGTGCCAGCAGTTATAGACTAGCGGGGGTAGAGACCCAGTACTTC
TRBV2	-	TRBJ2-7	-	CASGRDTPYEQYF	TGTGCCAGCGGCCGGGACACACCCTACGAGCAGTACTTC
TRBV14	-	TRBJ2-5	-	CASSQNGGETQYF	TGTGCCAGCAGCCAGAACGGGGGAGAGACCCAGTACTTC
TRBV6-5	-	TRBJ2-7	-	CASSRGSPSSYEQYF	TGTGCCAGCAGTAGAGGGAGTCCAAGCTCCTACGAGCAGTACTTC
TRBV5-1	TRBD2	TRBJ2-7	-	CASSFREATYEQYF	TGCGCCAGCAGCTTTCGGGAGGCGACCTACGAGCAGTACTTC
TRBV19	TRBD1	TRBJ1-4	-	CASSPFPGQGYEKLFF	TGTGCCAGTAGTCCCTTTCCGGGACAGGGATACGAAAAACTGTTTTTT
TRBV7-2	-	TRBJ2-2	-	CASSRTGNTGELFF	TGTGCCAGCAGCAGAACAGGAAACACCGGGGAGCTGTTTTTT
TRBV6-1	-	TRBJ2-4	-	CASTARAKNIQYF	TGTGCCAGCACGGCTAGAGCCAAAAACATTCAGTACTTC
TRBV29-1	TRBD2	TRBJ2-7	-	CSALLTRGAYEQYF	TGCAGCGCTCTGTTGACCCGGGGGGCCTACGAGCAGTACTTC
TRBV30	-	TRBJ2-2	-	CAWSVLIAGELFF	TGTGCCTGGAGTGTACTCATCGCCGGGGAGCTGTTTTTT
TRBV5-3	-	TRBJ2-7	-	CARSLVVSGRSYEQYF	TGTGCCAGAAGCTTGGTAGTCTCAGGGAGGTCCTACGAGCAGTACTTC
TRBV7-9	TRBD2	TRBJ2-5	-	CASSPTSGVYQETQYF	TGTGCCAGCAGCCCGACTAGCGGGGTGTACCAAGAGACCCAGTACTTC
TRBV5-4	TRBD2	TRBJ2-5	medium-sized	CASSFSGSQETQYF	TGTGCCAGCAGCTTTAGCGGGAGCCAAGAGACCCAGTACTTC